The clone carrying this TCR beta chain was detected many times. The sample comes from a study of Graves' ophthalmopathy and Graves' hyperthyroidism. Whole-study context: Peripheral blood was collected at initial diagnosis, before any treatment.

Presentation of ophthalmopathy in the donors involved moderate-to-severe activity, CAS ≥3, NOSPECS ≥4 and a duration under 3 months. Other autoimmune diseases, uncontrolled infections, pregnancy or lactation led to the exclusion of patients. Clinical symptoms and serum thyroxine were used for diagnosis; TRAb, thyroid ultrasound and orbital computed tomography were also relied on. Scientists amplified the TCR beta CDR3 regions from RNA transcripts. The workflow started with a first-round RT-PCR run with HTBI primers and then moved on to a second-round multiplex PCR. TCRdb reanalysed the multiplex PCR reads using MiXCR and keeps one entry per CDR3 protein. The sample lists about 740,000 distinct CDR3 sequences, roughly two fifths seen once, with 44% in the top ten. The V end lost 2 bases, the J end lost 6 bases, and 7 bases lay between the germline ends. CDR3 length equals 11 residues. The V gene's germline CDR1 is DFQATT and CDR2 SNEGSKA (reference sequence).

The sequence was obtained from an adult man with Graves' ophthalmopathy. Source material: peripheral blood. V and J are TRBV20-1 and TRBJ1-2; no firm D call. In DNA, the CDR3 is TGCAGTGCTAGACTTCGGGATGGCTACACCTTC. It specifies CSARLRDGYTF.